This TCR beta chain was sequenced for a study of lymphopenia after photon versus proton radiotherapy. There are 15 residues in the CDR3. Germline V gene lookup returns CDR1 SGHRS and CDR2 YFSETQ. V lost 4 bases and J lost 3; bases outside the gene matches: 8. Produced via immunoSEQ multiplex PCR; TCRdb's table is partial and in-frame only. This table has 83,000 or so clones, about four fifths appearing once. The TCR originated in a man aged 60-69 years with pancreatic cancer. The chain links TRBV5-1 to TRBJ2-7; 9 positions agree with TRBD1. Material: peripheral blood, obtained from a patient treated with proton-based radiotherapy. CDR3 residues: CASSARDRVGYEQYF. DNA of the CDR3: TGCGCCAGCAGCGCCCGGGACAGGGTTGGCTACGAGCAGTACTTC.